The sequence of this T cell receptor (beta chain) was determined in a study of T-cell memory formation after mild COVID-19. Study as a whole: Largely donor-specific TCR clusters were found. Study results and caveats: Whether second-wave clones peaking at day 37 were SARS-CoV-2 specific went unconfirmed. Cross-reactive memory apparently joined, as some responding clones appeared in pre-infection memory. The main location of contracting CD4+ clones was CM and EM, and that of contracting CD8+ clones was EMRA.

This clonotype was counted a few times. As yet, its antigen is unknown. The CDR3 has 13 residues. Germline V gene data show CDR1 as DFQATT and CDR2 as SNEGSKA (reference sequence). The V end lost 3 bases, the J end lost 5 bases, and 11 bases lay between the germline ends. TCRdb redid the calling of the 5' RACE reads with MiXCR, one entry per CDR3 protein. The table lists under 450,000 distinct CDR3 sequences, roughly 19% of them singletons. The rearrangement joins TRBV20-1 to TRBJ1-5; D unclear. Sequenced material: PBMCs or a T cell subset sorted from them (not recorded which). The sequence derives from a man between 18 and 35 years old who had mild COVID-19 (a few samples of this study predate the infection). Cell type and time point are not known. The CDR3 region is CSASYDRDQPQHF. For the CDR3, the DNA is TGCAGTGCTAGTTATGACCGGGATCAGCCCCAGCATTTT.